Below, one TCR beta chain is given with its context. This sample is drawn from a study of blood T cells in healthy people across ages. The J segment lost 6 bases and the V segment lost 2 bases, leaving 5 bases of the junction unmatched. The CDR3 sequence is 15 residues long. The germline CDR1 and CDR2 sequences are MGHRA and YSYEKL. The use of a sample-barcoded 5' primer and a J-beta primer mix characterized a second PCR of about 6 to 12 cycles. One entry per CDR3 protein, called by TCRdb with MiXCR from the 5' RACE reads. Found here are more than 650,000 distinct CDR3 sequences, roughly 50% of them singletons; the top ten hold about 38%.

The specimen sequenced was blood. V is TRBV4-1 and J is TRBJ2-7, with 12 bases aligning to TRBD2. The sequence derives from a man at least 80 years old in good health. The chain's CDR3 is CASSQPTSGRGEQYF. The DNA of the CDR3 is TGCGCCAGCAGCCAACCGACTAGCGGGAGAGGCGAGCAGTACTTC.